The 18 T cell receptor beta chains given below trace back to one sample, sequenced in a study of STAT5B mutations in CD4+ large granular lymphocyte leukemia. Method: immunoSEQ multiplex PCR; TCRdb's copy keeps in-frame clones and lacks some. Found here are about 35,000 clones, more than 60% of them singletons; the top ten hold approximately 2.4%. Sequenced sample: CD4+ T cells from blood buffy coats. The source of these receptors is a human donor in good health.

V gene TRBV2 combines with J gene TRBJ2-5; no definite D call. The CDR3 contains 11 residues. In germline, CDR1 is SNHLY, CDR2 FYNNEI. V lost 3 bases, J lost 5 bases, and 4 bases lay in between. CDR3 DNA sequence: TGTGCCAGCAGTGAGGGGGAGACCCAGTACTTC. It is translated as CASSEGETQYF.

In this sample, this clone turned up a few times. CDR3 DNA sequence: TGTGCCAGCAGCGACCGGGACAGGGGAGATACTGAAGCTTTCTTT. Translated, it gives CASSDRDRGDTEAFF. This chain links TRBV11-2 with TRBJ1-1; 10 positions agree with TRBD1. The length of the CDR3 is 15 residues. The V segment lost 5 bases and the J segment 5 bases; nucleotides outside the gene matches: 8. The germline V gene has CDR1 SGHAT and CDR2 FQNNGV. The full variable domain, rest sourced from reference TRBV11-2 and TRBJ1-1, is EAGVAQSPRYKIIEKRQSVAFWCNPISGHATLYWYQQILGQGPKLLIQFQNNGVVDDSQLPKDRFSAERLKGVDSTLKIQPAKLEDSAVYLCASSDRDRGDTEAFFGQGTRLTVV.

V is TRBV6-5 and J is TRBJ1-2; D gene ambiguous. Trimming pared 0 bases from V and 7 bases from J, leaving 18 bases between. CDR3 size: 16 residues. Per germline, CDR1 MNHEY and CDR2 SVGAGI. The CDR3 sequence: CASSYSMVPPLGGYTF. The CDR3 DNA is TGTGCCAGCAGTTACTCGATGGTGCCACCCCTGGGTGGCTACACCTTC.

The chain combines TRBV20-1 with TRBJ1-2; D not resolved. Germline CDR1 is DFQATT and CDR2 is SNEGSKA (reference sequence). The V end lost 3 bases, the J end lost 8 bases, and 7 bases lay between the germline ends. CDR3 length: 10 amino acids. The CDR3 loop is CSASKGGYTF. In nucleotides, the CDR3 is TGCAGTGCTAGTAAAGGAGGCTACACCTTC.

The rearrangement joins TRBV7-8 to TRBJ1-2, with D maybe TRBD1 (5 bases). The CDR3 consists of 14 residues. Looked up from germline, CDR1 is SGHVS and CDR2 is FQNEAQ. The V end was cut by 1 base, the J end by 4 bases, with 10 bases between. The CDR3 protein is CASSLGGGGYGYTF. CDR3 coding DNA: TGTGCCAGCAGCTTAGGGGGCGGGGGCTATGGCTACACCTTC.

CDR3 DNA: TGTGCCAGTAGTTCCCGGACAGCTAATGAAAAACTGTTTTTT. Translating it yields CASSSRTANEKLFF. The chain has TRBV19 and TRBJ1-4, with D perhaps TRBD1 (6 bases). With 5 bases removed from V and 3 bases from J, the gap between germline ends came to 10 bases. Germline values: CDR1 LNHDA, CDR2 SQIVND (reference sequence). The length of the CDR3 is 14 residues. The full variable domain, with the rest looked up from reference TRBV19 and TRBJ1-4, is DGGITQSPKYLFRKEGQNVTLSCEQNLNHDAMYWYRQDPGQGLRLIYYSQIVNDFQKGDIAEGYSVSREKKESFPLTVTSAQKNPTAFYLCASSSRTANEKLFFGSGTQLSVL.

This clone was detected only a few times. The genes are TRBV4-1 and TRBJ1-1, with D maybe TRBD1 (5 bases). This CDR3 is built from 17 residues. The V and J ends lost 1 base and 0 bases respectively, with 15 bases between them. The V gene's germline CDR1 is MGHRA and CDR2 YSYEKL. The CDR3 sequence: CASSQVNSAGMNTEAFF. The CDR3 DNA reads TGCGCCAGCAGCCAAGTGAACAGTGCAGGGATGAACACTGAAGCTTTCTTT.

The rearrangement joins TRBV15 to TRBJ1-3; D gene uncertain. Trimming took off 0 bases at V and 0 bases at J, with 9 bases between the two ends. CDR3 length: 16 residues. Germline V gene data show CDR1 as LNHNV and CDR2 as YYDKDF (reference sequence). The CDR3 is CATSRDWGPSGNTIYF. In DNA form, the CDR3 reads TGTGCCACCAGCAGAGATTGGGGTCCCTCTGGAAACACCATATATTTT. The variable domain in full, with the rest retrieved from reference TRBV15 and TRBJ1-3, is DAMVIQNPRYQVTQFGKPVTLSCSQTLNHNVMYWYQQKSSQAPKLLFHYYDKDFNNEADTPDNFQSRRPNTSFCFLDIRSPGLGDTAMYLCATSRDWGPSGNTIYFGEGSWLTVV.

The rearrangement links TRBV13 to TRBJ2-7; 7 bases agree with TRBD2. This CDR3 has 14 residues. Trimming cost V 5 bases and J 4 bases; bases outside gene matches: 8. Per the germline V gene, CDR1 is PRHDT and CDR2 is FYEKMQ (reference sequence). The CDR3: CASSRGGSGYEQYF. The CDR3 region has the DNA TGTGCCAGCAGCCGCGGCGGGAGTGGGTACGAGCAGTACTTC.

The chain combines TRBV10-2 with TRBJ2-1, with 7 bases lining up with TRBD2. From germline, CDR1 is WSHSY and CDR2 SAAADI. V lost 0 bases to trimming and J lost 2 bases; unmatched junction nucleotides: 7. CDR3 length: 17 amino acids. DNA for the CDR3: TGCGCCAGCAGTGAGTCGGCCGCGCTAGCGGCCTACAATGAGCAGTTCTTC. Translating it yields CASSESAALAAYNEQFF.

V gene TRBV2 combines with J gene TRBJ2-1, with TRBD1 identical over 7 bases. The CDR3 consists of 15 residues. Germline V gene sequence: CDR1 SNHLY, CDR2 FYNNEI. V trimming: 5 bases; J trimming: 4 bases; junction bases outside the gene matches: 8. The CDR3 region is CASSHRDRYYNEQFF. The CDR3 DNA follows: TGTGCCAGCAGTCACCGGGACAGATATTACAATGAGCAGTTCTTC.

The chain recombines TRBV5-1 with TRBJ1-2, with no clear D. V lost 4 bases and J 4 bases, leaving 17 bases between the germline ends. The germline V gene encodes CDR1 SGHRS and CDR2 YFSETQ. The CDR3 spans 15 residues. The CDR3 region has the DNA TGCGCCAGCAGCCCAGACATTCTACGAGGCTATGGCTACACCTTC. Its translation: CASSPDILRGYGYTF.

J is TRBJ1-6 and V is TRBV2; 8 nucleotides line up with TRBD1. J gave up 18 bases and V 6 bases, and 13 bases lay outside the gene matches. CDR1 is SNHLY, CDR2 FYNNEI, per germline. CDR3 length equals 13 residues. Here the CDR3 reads CASSSPRQGLGHF. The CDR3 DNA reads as TGTGCCAGCAGCTCTCCCCGACAGGGGTTGGGCCACTTT.

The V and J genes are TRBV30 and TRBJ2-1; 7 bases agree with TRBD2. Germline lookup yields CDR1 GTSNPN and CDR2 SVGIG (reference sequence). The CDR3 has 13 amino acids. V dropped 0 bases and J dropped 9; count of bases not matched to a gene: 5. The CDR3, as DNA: TGTGCCTGGAGTGTAGTGGGGGGGGGTGAGCAGTTCTTC. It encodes CAWSVVGGGEQFF.

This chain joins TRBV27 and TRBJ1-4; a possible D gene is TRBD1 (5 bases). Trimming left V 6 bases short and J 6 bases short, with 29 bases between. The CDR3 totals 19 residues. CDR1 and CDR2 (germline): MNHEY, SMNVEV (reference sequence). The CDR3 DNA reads TGTGCCAGCAGCCCCTCTGTTGGTGTTAGGGGCCCCGGGGATGAAAAACTGTTTTTT. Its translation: CASSPSVGVRGPGDEKLFF.

In DNA, the CDR3 is TGTGCCACCAGCAGAGAACTAAGGGGACAGGGAGATGGCTACACCTTC. Protein: CATSRELRGQGDGYTF. This chain links TRBV15 with TRBJ1-2, with 9 bases that match TRBD1. The V gene's germline CDR1 is LNHNV and CDR2 YYDKDF (reference sequence). After removal of 0 bases from V and 6 bases from J, the junction contained 8 bases not matched to a gene. The CDR3 sequence is 16 residues long.

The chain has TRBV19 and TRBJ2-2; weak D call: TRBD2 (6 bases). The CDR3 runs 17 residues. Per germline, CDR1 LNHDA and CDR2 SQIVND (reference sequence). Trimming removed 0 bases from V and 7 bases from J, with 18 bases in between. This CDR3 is CASSIESRTTHLGELFF. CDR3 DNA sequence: TGTGCCAGTAGTATAGAAAGCCGGACTACCCACCTCGGGGAGCTGTTTTTT.

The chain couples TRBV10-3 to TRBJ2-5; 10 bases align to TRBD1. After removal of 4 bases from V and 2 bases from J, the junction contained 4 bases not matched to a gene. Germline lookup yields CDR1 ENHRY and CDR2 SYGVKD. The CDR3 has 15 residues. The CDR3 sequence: CAISVGTGAQETQYF. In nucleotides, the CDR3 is TGTGCCATCAGTGTCGGGACAGGGGCTCAAGAGACCCAGTACTTC.